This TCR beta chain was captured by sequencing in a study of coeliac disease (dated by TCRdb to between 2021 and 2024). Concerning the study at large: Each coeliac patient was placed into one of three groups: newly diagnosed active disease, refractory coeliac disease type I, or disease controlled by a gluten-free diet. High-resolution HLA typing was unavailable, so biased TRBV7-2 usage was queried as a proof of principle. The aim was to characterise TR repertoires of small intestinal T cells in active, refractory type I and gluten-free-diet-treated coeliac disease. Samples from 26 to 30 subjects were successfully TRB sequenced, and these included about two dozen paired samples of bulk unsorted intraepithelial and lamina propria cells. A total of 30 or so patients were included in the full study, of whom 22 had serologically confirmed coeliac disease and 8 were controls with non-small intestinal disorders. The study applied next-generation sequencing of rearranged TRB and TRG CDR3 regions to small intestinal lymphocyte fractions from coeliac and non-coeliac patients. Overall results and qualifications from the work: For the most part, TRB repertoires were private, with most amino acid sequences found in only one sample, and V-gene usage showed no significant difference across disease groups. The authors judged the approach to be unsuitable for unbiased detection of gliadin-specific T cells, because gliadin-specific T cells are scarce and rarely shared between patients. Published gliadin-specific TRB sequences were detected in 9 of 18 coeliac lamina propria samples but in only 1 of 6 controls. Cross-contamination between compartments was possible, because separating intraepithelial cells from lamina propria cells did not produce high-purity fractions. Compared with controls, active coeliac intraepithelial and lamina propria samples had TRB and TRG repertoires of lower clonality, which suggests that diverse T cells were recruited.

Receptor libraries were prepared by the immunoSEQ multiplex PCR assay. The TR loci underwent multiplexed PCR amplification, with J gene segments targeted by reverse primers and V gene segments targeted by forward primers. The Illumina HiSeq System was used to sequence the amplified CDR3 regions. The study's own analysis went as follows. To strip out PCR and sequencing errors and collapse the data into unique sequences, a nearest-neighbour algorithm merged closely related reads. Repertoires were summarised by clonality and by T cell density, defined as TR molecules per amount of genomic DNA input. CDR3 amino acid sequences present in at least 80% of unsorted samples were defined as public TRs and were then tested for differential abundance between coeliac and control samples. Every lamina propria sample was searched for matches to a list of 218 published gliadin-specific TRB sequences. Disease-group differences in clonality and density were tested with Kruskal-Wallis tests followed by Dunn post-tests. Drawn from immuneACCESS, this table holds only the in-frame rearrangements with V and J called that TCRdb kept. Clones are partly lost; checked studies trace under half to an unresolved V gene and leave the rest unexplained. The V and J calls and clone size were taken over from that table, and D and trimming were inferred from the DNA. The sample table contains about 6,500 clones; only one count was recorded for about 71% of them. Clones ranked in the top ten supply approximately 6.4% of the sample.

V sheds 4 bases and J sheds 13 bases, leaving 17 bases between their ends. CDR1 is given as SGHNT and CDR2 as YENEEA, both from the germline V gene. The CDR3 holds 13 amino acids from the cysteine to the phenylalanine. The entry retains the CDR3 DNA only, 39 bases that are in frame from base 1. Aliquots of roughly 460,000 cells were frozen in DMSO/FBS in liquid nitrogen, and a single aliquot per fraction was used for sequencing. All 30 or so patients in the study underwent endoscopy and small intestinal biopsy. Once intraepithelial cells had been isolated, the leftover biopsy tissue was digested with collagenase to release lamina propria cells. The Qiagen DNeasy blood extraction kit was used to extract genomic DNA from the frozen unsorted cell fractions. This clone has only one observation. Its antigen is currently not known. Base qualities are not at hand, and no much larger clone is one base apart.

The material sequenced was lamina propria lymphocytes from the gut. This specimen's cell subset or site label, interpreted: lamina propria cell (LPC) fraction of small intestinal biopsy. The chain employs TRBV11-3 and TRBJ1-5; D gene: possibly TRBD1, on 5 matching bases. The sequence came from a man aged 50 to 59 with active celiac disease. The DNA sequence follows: TGTGCCAGCAGCTGGGGGGGAGGCGGCCCACAGCATTTT. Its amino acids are CASSWGGGGPQHF.